The 28 T cell receptor beta chains below come from one sample, sequenced in a study of shared clonotypes between healthy human individuals. Profiled with immunoSEQ multiplex PCR; TCRdb holds only in-frame clones, not every one. The data show under 650,000 clones, about 96% seen once. Sequenced input: naive CD4+ T cells sorted from blood. Subset in this sample: CD45RA+ positively selected. Receptors originate from a woman aged 30 to 39 in good health.

This chain links TRBV29-1 with TRBJ2-5; D unresolved. Per the germline V gene, CDR1 is SQVTM and CDR2 is ANQGSEA. CDR3 length: 13 amino acids. V lost 1 base to trimming and J lost 2 bases, with 8 bases between them. DNA for the CDR3: TGCAGCGTTGAAGGGCTCAGACAAGAGACCCAGTACTTC. This sequence encodes CSVEGLRQETQYF.

The chain carries TRBV5-6 and TRBJ2-1; 8 positions agree with TRBD2. The CDR3 totals 17 residues. Germline lookup yields CDR1 SGHDT and CDR2 YYEEEE. Germline trimming cut 4 bases from V and 3 bases from J; bases unmatched to any gene: 12. The CDR3 region is CASSPRWGAGDYNEQFF. CDR3 coding DNA: TGTGCCAGCAGCCCCCGTTGGGGAGCGGGAGACTACAATGAGCAGTTCTTC. Supplemented by reference TRBV5-6 and TRBJ2-1, the full variable domain reads DAGVTQSPTHLIKTRGQQVTLRCSPKSGHDTVSWYQQALGQGPQFIFQYYEEEERQRGNFPDRFSGHQFPNYSSELNVNALLLGDSALYLCASSPRWGAGDYNEQFFGPGTRLTVL.

The V call is TRBV27, the J call TRBJ2-4, with a possible D match to TRBD1 (6 bases). Germline assignment: CDR1 MNHEY and CDR2 SMNVEV (reference sequence). The CDR3 extends over 15 amino acids. V lost 6 bases to trimming and J lost 0 bases, with 12 bases between them. This CDR3 is CASSQGLLAKNIQYF. The CDR3 coding sequence is TGTGCCAGCAGCCAGGGGCTCCTAGCCAAAAACATTCAGTACTTC.

This chain links TRBV6-6 with TRBJ1-1, with unresolved D. Deletions cut 7 bases from V and 4 bases from J, with 13 bases between. Germline CDR1 MNHNY, CDR2 SVGAGI (reference sequence). The CDR3 consists of 13 residues. CDR3 loop: CASIGAGSTEAFF. The CDR3, as DNA: TGTGCCAGCATTGGCGCTGGGAGCACTGAAGCTTTCTTT.

This chain links TRBV11-2 with TRBJ1-1; TRBD1 matches at 10 bases. The CDR3 totals 16 residues. The V segment lost 5 bases and the J segment 4 bases; nucleotides outside the gene matches: 10. Germline assignment: CDR1 SGHAT and CDR2 FQNNGV. CDR3 coding DNA: TGTGCCAGCAGCAGACAGGGGGCAGGTGGCGGCACTGAAGCTTTCTTT. It yields the protein CASSRQGAGGGTEAFF. The complete variable domain, with remaining parts taken from reference TRBV11-2 and TRBJ1-1, reads EAGVAQSPRYKIIEKRQSVAFWCNPISGHATLYWYQQILGQGPKLLIQFQNNGVVDDSQLPKDRFSAERLKGVDSTLKIQPAKLEDSAVYLCASSRQGAGGGTEAFFGQGTRLTVV.

The V and J genes are TRBV7-2 and TRBJ2-1, with D tentatively TRBD2 (5 bases). V lost 1 base, J lost 4 bases, and 11 bases lay in between. Germline V gene data show CDR1 as SGHTA and CDR2 as FQGNSA. The CDR3 is made up of 15 amino acids. DNA for the CDR3: TGTGCCAGCAGCTTAGTGGTAGCGCAGTACAATGAGCAGTTCTTC. As protein: CASSLVVAQYNEQFF.

Written as DNA, the CDR3 is TGTGCCAGCAGCAAAAGCCCGGACGTAGACTCTGGGGCCAACGTCCTGACTTTC. Protein: CASSKSPDVDSGANVLTF. The chain couples TRBV21-1 to TRBJ2-6. TRBV21-1 is described as a pseudogene. The CDR3 length is 18 residues.

The CDR3 DNA sequence: TGCGCCAGCAGTGAGTCCCCAGGTGACGTCTATGGCTACACCTTC. Protein sequence: CASSESPGDVYGYTF. The chain couples TRBV10-2 to TRBJ1-2; the D is unclear. V gave up 0 bases and J gave up 4 bases, with 12 bases separating them. Germline V gene sequence: CDR1 WSHSY, CDR2 SAAADI. The CDR3 is made up of 15 amino acids.

This rearrangement joins TRBV7-9 to TRBJ1-1, with TRBD1 identical over 9 bases. Germline values: CDR1 SEHNR, CDR2 FQNEAQ (reference sequence). V trimming: 5 bases; J trimming: 4 bases; junction bases outside the gene matches: 11. The CDR3 has 16 amino acids. The CDR3 reads CASSRPPGQGTTEAFF. CDR3 DNA sequence: TGTGCCAGCAGCCGACCGCCGGGACAGGGTACCACTGAAGCTTTCTTT. Together with reference TRBV7-9 and TRBJ1-1, the CDR3 gives the full variable domain: DTGVSQNPRHKITKRGQNVTFRCDPISEHNRLYWYRQTLGQGPEFLTYFQNEAQLEKSRLLSDRFSAERPKGSFSTLEIQRTEQGDSAMYLCASSRPPGQGTTEAFFGQGTRLTVV.

In this sample, this clone turned up once. The junction departs from the called germline gene at one end, perhaps through a read error. The chain uses TRBV18 and TRBJ1-1; 12 bases line up with TRBD1. This CDR3 region has 14 residues. Germline-derived CDR1 and CDR2 are KGHSH and LQKENI. The CDR3 bases are TGTGCCAGCTCACACAGGGACAGGGGGCAACCTCTTAACTTT. It codes for CASSHRDRGQPLNF.

The genes are TRBV28 and TRBJ2-7; 9 bases match TRBD2. Germline loops: CDR1 MDHEN, CDR2 SYDVKM. The CDR3 is made up of 15 amino acids. Losses at the gene ends were 5 bases for V and 4 bases for J; bases not matched to a gene: 9. DNA of the CDR3: TGTGCCAGCAGTGTCTTGGCGGGAGGGTTATACGAGCAGTACTTC. It encodes CASSVLAGGLYEQYF.

This clone was detected once. The rearrangement links TRBV5-4 to TRBJ2-7; D is possibly TRBD1 (6 bases). The V end lost 5 bases, the J end lost 2 bases, and 14 bases lay between the germline ends. CDR1 is SGHNT and CDR2 is YYREEE in the germline V gene (reference sequence). The CDR3 contains 14 residues. CDR3 bases: TGTGCCAGCAGTCAATACGACAGGCCCTACGAGCAGTACTTC. Encoded protein: CASSQYDRPYEQYF.

This chain connects TRBV5-4 to TRBJ2-1, with 8 positions matching TRBD2. This CDR3 contains 17 residues. The ends lost 6 bases at V and 0 bases at J; junction bases unmatched: 11. Germline lookup yields CDR1 SGHNT and CDR2 YYREEE (reference sequence). In nucleotides, the CDR3 is TGTGCCAGCACTAAAGCGGGGGCATTACTCTCCTACAATGAGCAGTTCTTC. Protein: CASTKAGALLSYNEQFF.

The chain uses TRBV11-2 and TRBJ2-5; D gene unclear. Looked up from germline, CDR1 is SGHAT and CDR2 is FQNNGV. V was shortened by 2 bases and J by 5 bases, with 15 bases between the two germline ends. CDR3 length equals 15 residues. CDR3 in amino acids: CASSLTRGPWETQYF. The CDR3 DNA sequence: TGTGCCAGCAGCTTAACCCGAGGACCTTGGGAGACCCAGTACTTC.

This chain connects TRBV7-2 to TRBJ1-5, with 8 bases that match TRBD1. Germline CDR1 reads SGHTA; CDR2 reads FQGNSA. V trimming: 3 bases; J trimming: 2 bases; junction bases outside the gene matches: 6. The CDR3 spans 16 residues. CDR3 in amino acids: CASSFGYRGGNQPQHF. CDR3 nucleotides: TGTGCCAGCAGCTTCGGTTACAGGGGGGGCAATCAGCCCCAGCATTTT.

This clone was detected only a few times. CDR3: CAISAGPNSNQPQHF. The CDR3 region has the DNA TGTGCCATCAGTGCGGGGCCTAATAGCAATCAGCCCCAGCATTTT. V usage is TRBV10-3 and J usage is TRBJ1-5; maybe TRBD1 (5 bases). Germline-derived CDR1 and CDR2 are ENHRY and SYGVKD. There are 15 residues in the CDR3. Trimming pared 4 bases from V and 0 bases from J, leaving 10 bases between.

This clone was seen only once. This chain uses TRBV7-6 with TRBJ2-7; 7 bases fit TRBD2. This CDR3 has 13 amino acids. The junction had 8 bases not matched to a gene; V was cut back by 4 bases and J by 8 bases. Germline V gene data show CDR1 as SGHVS and CDR2 as FNYEAQ. CDR3: CASSSPGTKKQYF. CDR3 DNA sequence: TGTGCCAGCAGCTCCCCCGGGACTAAAAAGCAGTACTTC.

V usage is TRBV18 and J usage is TRBJ2-7; 8 bases fit TRBD1. CDR3 length equals 18 residues. Per the germline V gene, CDR1 is KGHSH and CDR2 is LQKENI. V lost 2 bases, J lost 5 bases, and 17 bases stayed unmatched. CDR3 in amino acids: CASSPMSPRRGRRNEQYF. In nucleotides, the CDR3 is TGTGCCAGCTCACCAATGTCGCCCCGCAGGGGGCGTAGAAACGAGCAGTACTTC.

J is TRBJ2-2 and V is TRBV5-1, with D perhaps matching TRBD2 (6 bases). Germline CDR1 is SGHRS and CDR2 is YFSETQ. V was cut by 4 bases and J by 7 bases, with 20 bases left in between. The CDR3 covers 16 residues. CDR3 nucleotide sequence: TGCGCCAGCAGCGCAGAAGTTGGGACTGGCAGCGGGGAGCTGTTTTTT. Its translation: CASSAEVGTGSGELFF.

J is TRBJ1-2 and V is TRBV9; 8 bases are shared with TRBD1. The length of the CDR3 is 16 residues. Germline trimming cut 3 bases from V and 1 base from J; bases unmatched to any gene: 8. The germline V gene encodes CDR1 SGDLS and CDR2 YYNGEE. The CDR3 protein is CASSGSTGAINYGYTF. The CDR3 DNA reads TGTGCCAGCAGCGGATCGACAGGGGCTATTAACTATGGCTACACCTTC.

This clone was recorded once. The chain joins TRBV5-4 to TRBJ1-2; D call uncertain. In germline, CDR1 is SGHNT, CDR2 YYREEE (reference sequence). The CDR3 has 12 amino acids. The ends were cut back, 0 bases at V and 8 bases at J, with 8 bases in the middle. The CDR3: CASSLDGGGYTF. The CDR3 DNA follows: TGTGCCAGCAGCTTGGACGGTGGGGGCTACACCTTC.

V is TRBV28 and J is TRBJ2-7; D is unresolved. Per the germline V gene, CDR1 is MDHEN and CDR2 is SYDVKM. This CDR3 contains 14 residues. V dropped 6 bases and J dropped 5 bases, with 17 bases sitting between them. Written as DNA, the CDR3 is TGTGCCAGCAGCCACTCCCTTGGGCGGAACGAGCAGTACTTC. Translation: CASSHSLGRNEQYF. Variable domain in full (rest from reference TRBV28 and TRBJ2-7): DVKVTQSSRYLVKRTGEKVFLECVQDMDHENMFWYRQDPGLGLRLIYFSYDVKMKEKGDIPEGYSVSREKKERFSLILESASTNQTSMYLCASSHSLGRNEQYFGPGTRLTVT.

This chain links TRBV7-8 with TRBJ1-1; 7 bases are shared with TRBD1. J lost 1 base, V lost 5 bases, and 10 bases had no gene match. The CDR3 is made up of 16 amino acids. The V gene's germline CDR1 is SGHVS and CDR2 FQNEAQ. This CDR3 reads CASSRSLGGANTEAFF. CDR3 nucleotides: TGTGCCAGCAGCAGATCCCTAGGGGGCGCGAACACTGAAGCTTTCTTT.

V usage is TRBV27 and J usage is TRBJ2-5; 8 bases map to TRBD2. With 4 bases clipped from V and 2 bases from J, the junction kept 9 bases outside the gene matches. The CDR3 covers 16 residues. Germline V CDR1 and CDR2: MNHEY, SMNVEV (reference sequence). This CDR3 is CASSSGAGGLQETQYF. CDR3 in DNA: TGTGCCAGCAGTTCAGGGGCGGGAGGTTTACAAGAGACCCAGTACTTC.

This clone appeared a single time. The chain has TRBV6-5 and TRBJ2-2; 12 bases line up with TRBD2. Germline lookup yields CDR1 MNHEY and CDR2 SVGAGI. J was trimmed by 6 bases and V by 4 bases; bases with no gene match: 3. CDR3 size: 15 residues. CDR3 sequence: CASSWASGRAGELFF. In DNA, the CDR3 is TGTGCCAGCAGTTGGGCTAGCGGGAGGGCCGGGGAGCTGTTTTTT.

The chain is built from TRBV15 and TRBJ2-1; 9 positions agree with TRBD2. The CDR3 has 15 amino acids. The germline CDR1 and CDR2 sequences are LNHNV and YYDKDF (reference sequence). The trim removed 0 bases at V and 14 bases at J, leaving 11 bases unmatched. The CDR3 spells CATSRDWAGGRLEFF. The CDR3 DNA follows: TGTGCCACCAGCAGAGATTGGGCGGGAGGGCGGTTGGAGTTCTTC.

This clone was found once. The CDR3 loop reads CASSLPGSEDTQYF. Here the CDR3 DNA reads TGTGCCAGCAGTCTCCCCGGTAGCGAAGATACGCAGTATTTT. V usage is TRBV28 and J usage is TRBJ2-3, with D possibly TRBD2 on 5 matching bases. This CDR3 is 14 amino acids long. V lost 5 bases and J 5 bases, leaving 14 bases between the germline ends. From germline, CDR1 is MDHEN and CDR2 SYDVKM.

The chain combines TRBV27 with TRBJ1-5; D gene ambiguous. Germline V gives CDR1 MNHEY, CDR2 SMNVEV (reference sequence). The CDR3 covers 14 residues. V lost 0 bases and J lost 3, with 6 bases in between. The CDR3 is CASSLSSPNQPQHF. In nucleotides, the CDR3 is TGTGCCAGCAGTTTATCATCTCCCAATCAGCCCCAGCATTTT.